The rows below give T cell receptor beta chains drawn from one sample of a study of T-cell reconstitution after alpha-beta-depleted transplantation in children. Each CDR3 protein is one row after TCRdb ran MiXCR on the PCR reads. The table includes 600,000 to 700,000 distinct CDR3 sequences, 13% detected once. The sample here was PBMCs, taken before TCRalphabeta/CD19-depleted stem cell transplant. These receptors were obtained from a girl aged 2-9 years with congenital amegakaryocytic thrombocytopenia, due to receive a stem cell transplant. CDR3s include the opening cysteine and the closing phenylalanine or tryptophan. The order of the fields is J gene, clone size, D gene, V gene, CDR3 DNA, CDR3 protein. A D gene is named only where the DNA matches it firmly. Clone size is stated in some rows and not others, as once, few, many or a class when expanded.

J gene: TRBJ2-2
clone size: few
D gene: TRBD2
V gene: TRBV20-1
CDR3 DNA: TGCAGTGGGACTAGCGGTGACTCCGGGGAGCTGTTTTTT
CDR3 protein: CSGTSGDSGELFF

J gene: TRBJ2-1
clone size: -
D gene: -
V gene: TRBV5-4
CDR3 DNA: TGTGCCAGCAGCACCCGGACAGTTTACAATGAGCAGTTCTTC
CDR3 protein: CASSTRTVYNEQFF

J gene: TRBJ2-3
clone size: -
D gene: -
V gene: TRBV10-3
CDR3 DNA: TGTGCCATCAGTGAAGCAGCGGAGCGTGGGGCGGATACGCAGTATTTT
CDR3 protein: CAISEAAERGADTQYF

J gene: TRBJ2-7
clone size: -
D gene: TRBD2
V gene: TRBV20-1
CDR3 DNA: TGCAGTGCAAGAAAGGGGACTAGCGGGAGTCACGAGCAGTACTTC
CDR3 protein: CSARKGTSGSHEQYF

J gene: TRBJ2-7
clone size: many
D gene: -
V gene: TRBV5-1
CDR3 DNA: TGCGCCAGCGCCGCAGGGTACGAGCAGTACTTC
CDR3 protein: CASAAGYEQYF

J gene: TRBJ2-1
clone size: few
D gene: TRBD2
V gene: TRBV20-1
CDR3 DNA: TGCAGTGCTAGTAACCAACTAGCGAACTCCTACAATGAGCAGTTCTTC
CDR3 protein: CSASNQLANSYNEQFF

J gene: TRBJ2-1
clone size: many
D gene: TRBD2
V gene: TRBV20-1
CDR3 DNA: TGCAGTGCTACTAGCGGGAGGGCAGTACACTTC
CDR3 protein: CSATSGRAVHF

J gene: TRBJ1-4
clone size: many
D gene: -
V gene: TRBV7-6
CDR3 DNA: TGTGCCAGCAGCTTAGCGCTTGGAGGGCATGAAAAACTGTTTTTT
CDR3 protein: CASSLALGGHEKLFF

J gene: TRBJ2-7
clone size: few
D gene: TRBD1
V gene: TRBV5-1
CDR3 DNA: TGCGCCAGCAGCTTAGGACAGGGGATCGAGCAGTACTTC
CDR3 protein: CASSLGQGIEQYF

J gene: TRBJ1-1
clone size: -
D gene: -
V gene: TRBV3-1
CDR3 DNA: TGTGCCAGCAGCCAAAGTCATGAGATGAACACTGAAGCTTTCTTT
CDR3 protein: CASSQSHEMNTEAFF

J gene: TRBJ2-2
clone size: few
D gene: -
V gene: TRBV20-1
CDR3 DNA: TGCAGTGCTAGACTTCCGAACACCGGGGAGCTGTTTTTT
CDR3 protein: CSARLPNTGELFF

J gene: TRBJ2-3
clone size: many
D gene: TRBD1
V gene: TRBV15
CDR3 DNA: TGTGCCACCAGCGAGCAAACAGGGGTAGATACGCAGTATTTT
CDR3 protein: CATSEQTGVDTQYF

J gene: TRBJ1-1
clone size: -
D gene: -
V gene: TRBV7-9
CDR3 DNA: TGTGCCAGCAGCTTTTTCAGAGACATCTCCTATCACACTGAAGCTTTCTTT
CDR3 protein: CASSFFRDISYHTEAFF

J gene: TRBJ1-3
clone size: few
D gene: -
V gene: TRBV11-2
CDR3 DNA: TGTGCCAGCAGCTTAATTGGGGGTAGTTTCAGCACCATATATTTT
CDR3 protein: CASSLIGGSFSTIYF

J gene: TRBJ2-7
clone size: many
D gene: -
V gene: TRBV5-6
CDR3 DNA: TGTGCCAGCAGCCTCCGTGACAGAACGTACGAGCAGTACTTC
CDR3 protein: CASSLRDRTYEQYF

J gene: TRBJ2-5
clone size: -
D gene: -
V gene: TRBV5-5
CDR3 DNA: TGTGCCAGCAGCTTACAACAGGAACCGGAGACCCAGTACTTC
CDR3 protein: CASSLQQEPETQYF

J gene: TRBJ2-7
clone size: -
D gene: -
V gene: TRBV5-1
CDR3 DNA: TGCGCCAGCAGCGACGACACCGGAGGGTACGAGCAGTACTTC
CDR3 protein: CASSDDTGGYEQYF

J gene: TRBJ2-1
clone size: many
D gene: -
V gene: TRBV29-1
CDR3 DNA: TGCAGCGTTGAAGATCGGACTTGGGTGTACAATGAGCAGTTCTTC
CDR3 protein: CSVEDRTWVYNEQFF

J gene: TRBJ2-2
clone size: -
D gene: TRBD1
V gene: TRBV28
CDR3 DNA: TGTGCCAGCAGGGTGGGACAGGAGAAGCTGTTTTTT
CDR3 protein: CASRVGQEKLFF

J gene: TRBJ2-7
clone size: -
D gene: TRBD2
V gene: TRBV3-1
CDR3 DNA: TGTGCCAGCAGCCAAGTTATCAGCGGGAGGGCCGGCGAGCAGTACTTC
CDR3 protein: CASSQVISGRAGEQYF

J gene: TRBJ1-2
clone size: many
D gene: -
V gene: TRBV12-3/TRBV12-4
CDR3 DNA: TGTGCAACCGGGCCTTCGGGTGGCTACACCTTC
CDR3 protein: CATGPSGGYTF

J gene: TRBJ2-5
clone size: -
D gene: TRBD2
V gene: TRBV25-1
CDR3 DNA: TGTGCCAGCAGTGAATATGCGGGAGGGCCAGAGACCCAGTACTTC
CDR3 protein: CASSEYAGGPETQYF

J gene: TRBJ2-7
clone size: few
D gene: TRBD2
V gene: TRBV15
CDR3 DNA: TGTGCCACCAGCAGAGTCCTAGCGGGAGTTCGGGACGAGCAGTACTTC
CDR3 protein: CATSRVLAGVRDEQYF

J gene: TRBJ2-3
clone size: few
D gene: TRBD2
V gene: TRBV12-3/TRBV12-4
CDR3 DNA: TGTGCCAGCAGTCCACTAGCGGGAGGGGTTGATACGCAGTATTTT
CDR3 protein: CASSPLAGGVDTQYF

J gene: TRBJ1-1
clone size: -
D gene: TRBD1
V gene: TRBV2
CDR3 DNA: TGTGCCAGCAGAGAGAGGACAGGGCTGAACACTGAAGCTTTCTTT
CDR3 protein: CASRERTGLNTEAFF

J gene: TRBJ2-1
clone size: many
D gene: -
V gene: TRBV20-1
CDR3 DNA: TGCAGTGCTAGAGATCGGGGCCGTGAGCAGTTCTTC
CDR3 protein: CSARDRGREQFF

J gene: TRBJ2-3
clone size: few
D gene: -
V gene: TRBV4-1
CDR3 DNA: TGCGCCAGCAGTCAAGCTTGGACTAGCACAGATACGCAGTATTTT
CDR3 protein: CASSQAWTSTDTQYF

J gene: TRBJ2-2
clone size: few
D gene: TRBD2
V gene: TRBV5-5
CDR3 DNA: TGTGCCAGCGGTAGGGGAGGGACCGGGGAGCTGTTTTTT
CDR3 protein: CASGRGGTGELFF

J gene: TRBJ2-5
clone size: many
D gene: -
V gene: TRBV5-1
CDR3 DNA: TGCGCCAGCAGGCGACAAGAGACCCAGTACTTC
CDR3 protein: CASRRQETQYF

J gene: TRBJ2-6
clone size: many
D gene: -
V gene: TRBV5-1
CDR3 DNA: TGCGCCAGCAGCTTAACGGTAGTCTCTGGGGCCAACGTCCTGACTTTC
CDR3 protein: CASSLTVVSGANVLTF

J gene: TRBJ2-7
clone size: few
D gene: -
V gene: TRBV27
CDR3 DNA: TGTGCCAGCAGTGTCGCCCCCCGGGGCGAGCAGTACTTC
CDR3 protein: CASSVAPRGEQYF

J gene: TRBJ2-7
clone size: -
D gene: TRBD2
V gene: TRBV29-1
CDR3 DNA: TGCAGCGTTTGGACTAGCGGGCACTCCTACGAGCAGTACTTC
CDR3 protein: CSVWTSGHSYEQYF

J gene: TRBJ2-3
clone size: many
D gene: TRBD1
V gene: TRBV3-1
CDR3 DNA: TGTGCCAGCAGCGCGACAGGGGGCCTCACAGATACGCAGTATTTT
CDR3 protein: CASSATGGLTDTQYF

J gene: TRBJ2-7
clone size: many
D gene: -
V gene: TRBV6-2/TRBV6-3
CDR3 DNA: TGTGCCAGCACGGACTCCTCCTACGAGCAGTACTTC
CDR3 protein: CASTDSSYEQYF

J gene: TRBJ2-5
clone size: -
D gene: TRBD1
V gene: TRBV20-1
CDR3 DNA: TGCAGTGCTAGAGAGGACAGGGAGACCCAGTACTTC
CDR3 protein: CSAREDRETQYF

J gene: TRBJ2-5
clone size: many
D gene: TRBD2
V gene: TRBV20-1
CDR3 DNA: TGCAGTGCTGGTCGGACTAGCGCGGAGACCCAGTACTTC
CDR3 protein: CSAGRTSAETQYF

J gene: TRBJ1-6
clone size: many
D gene: -
V gene: TRBV7-2
CDR3 DNA: TGTGCCAGCAGCTCCAAGTGGGCTTCTTATAATTCACCCCTCCACTTT
CDR3 protein: CASSSKWASYNSPLHF

J gene: TRBJ2-7
clone size: few
D gene: TRBD2
V gene: TRBV24-1
CDR3 DNA: TGTGCCACCAGTGATATAGTAGCGGGCTGGAGCTCCTACGAGCAGTACTTC
CDR3 protein: CATSDIVAGWSSYEQYF

J gene: TRBJ2-1
clone size: many
D gene: -
V gene: TRBV7-9
CDR3 DNA: TGTGCCAGCAGATATGGGCGGGATGAGCAGTTCTTC
CDR3 protein: CASRYGRDEQFF

J gene: TRBJ2-5
clone size: few
D gene: -
V gene: TRBV2
CDR3 DNA: TGTGCCAGCAAGATACAGCTAAGTCAAGAGACCCAGTACTTC
CDR3 protein: CASKIQLSQETQYF

J gene: TRBJ1-2
clone size: many
D gene: -
V gene: TRBV29-1
CDR3 DNA: TGCAGCGTTGTTACGGGGGCCGGCGGCTACACCTTC
CDR3 protein: CSVVTGAGGYTF

J gene: TRBJ2-7
clone size: -
D gene: -
V gene: TRBV29-1
CDR3 DNA: TGCAGCGTTCAGGGGTACTACGAGCAGTACTTC
CDR3 protein: CSVQGYYEQYF

J gene: TRBJ1-4
clone size: few
D gene: -
V gene: TRBV6-5
CDR3 DNA: TGTGCCAGCAGTTACACAACAGGGTCAACTAATGAAAAACTGTTTTTT
CDR3 protein: CASSYTTGSTNEKLFF

J gene: TRBJ2-7
clone size: many
D gene: TRBD2
V gene: TRBV20-1
CDR3 DNA: TGCAGTGCTAGAAGGCCCCCCCTAGCGGGGGGCTCCTACGAGCAGTACTTC
CDR3 protein: CSARRPPLAGGSYEQYF

J gene: TRBJ1-1
clone size: few
D gene: -
V gene: TRBV20-1
CDR3 DNA: TGCAGTGCTCGCTGGACAGCCCTTTCTGAAGCTTTCTTT
CDR3 protein: CSARWTALSEAFF

J gene: TRBJ2-5
clone size: -
D gene: -
V gene: TRBV27
CDR3 DNA: TGTGCCAGCAGTTTAGCCAGCTTAAAGGAGACCCAGTACTTC
CDR3 protein: CASSLASLKETQYF

J gene: TRBJ2-5
clone size: -
D gene: -
V gene: TRBV11-2
CDR3 DNA: TGTGCCAGCAGCTTAGATCATCAGTTGCCTTGGGAGACCCAGTACTTC
CDR3 protein: CASSLDHQLPWETQYF

J gene: TRBJ2-1
clone size: many
D gene: -
V gene: TRBV20-1
CDR3 DNA: TGCAGTGCGAGGCGGCCAGTATACAATGAGCAGTTCTTC
CDR3 protein: CSARRPVYNEQFF

J gene: TRBJ2-4
clone size: -
D gene: -
V gene: TRBV5-1
CDR3 DNA: TGCGCCAGCAGCTTGGACGGAACCAAAAACATTCAGTACTTC
CDR3 protein: CASSLDGTKNIQYF

J gene: TRBJ2-3
clone size: -
D gene: TRBD1
V gene: TRBV5-1
CDR3 DNA: TGCGCCAGCACCCTAGAGGACAGGTTCAGAGATACGCAGTATTTT
CDR3 protein: CASTLEDRFRDTQYF

J gene: TRBJ2-5
clone size: many
D gene: -
V gene: TRBV12-3/TRBV12-4
CDR3 DNA: TGTGCCAGCAGCTATATTCAGCGCTCCCTTAAGGCCCAGTACTTC
CDR3 protein: CASSYIQRSLKAQYF

J gene: TRBJ2-7
clone size: few
D gene: -
V gene: TRBV20-1
CDR3 DNA: TGCAGTGCTTTGCCCTACAGGGAGGGGGAGCAGTACTTC
CDR3 protein: CSALPYREGEQYF

J gene: TRBJ2-7
clone size: many
D gene: -
V gene: TRBV20-1
CDR3 DNA: TGCAGTGCTAGGGCGGAGAGCTCCTACGAGCAGTACTTC
CDR3 protein: CSARAESSYEQYF

J gene: TRBJ2-1
clone size: many
D gene: TRBD2
V gene: TRBV5-1
CDR3 DNA: TGCGCCAGCAGCTTGGCCTCTAGCGGGTCGTACAATGAGCAGTTCTTC
CDR3 protein: CASSLASSGSYNEQFF

J gene: TRBJ2-7
clone size: many
D gene: -
V gene: TRBV5-6
CDR3 DNA: TGTGCCAGCAGCTTCAAGTACGAGCAGTACTTC
CDR3 protein: CASSFKYEQYF

J gene: TRBJ2-1
clone size: many
D gene: -
V gene: TRBV29-1
CDR3 DNA: TGCAGCGTTGAAAGGGCAACGGACAATGAGCAGTTCTTC
CDR3 protein: CSVERATDNEQFF

J gene: TRBJ1-5
clone size: -
D gene: -
V gene: TRBV6-1
CDR3 DNA: TGTGCCAGCACTACGGAAACGCGCAATCAGCCCCAGCATTTT
CDR3 protein: CASTTETRNQPQHF